Following are 17 T cell receptor beta chains from one sample sequenced in a study of Ad26.COV2.S vaccination and SARS-CoV-2 variants. Libraries were prepared by immunoSEQ multiplex PCR; TCRdb keeps only in-frame clonotypes and omits some of them. This sample has 350,000 to 500,000 clones, with roughly 90% found just once. The sample's treatment: roughly 18 received Ad26.COV2.S at low or high dose, single or two shots; several received placebo; per-sample allocation not given. Day 63 after the first injection of vaccine or placebo was the sampling time. Sequencing used peripheral blood, obtained in a trial of Ad26.COV2.S vaccine versus placebo. Every receptor here comes from a person between 18 and 65 years old who received the Ad26.COV2.S COVID-19 vaccine or a placebo.

The chain is built from TRBV29-1 and TRBJ2-7, with 7 positions matching TRBD1. The germline V gene encodes CDR1 SQVTM and CDR2 ANQGSEA. V shed 2 bases and J 2 bases; nucleotides not matched to a gene: 6. The CDR3 runs 14 residues. DNA of the CDR3: TGCAGCGTTGAATTGACAGGGTTGACCTACGAGCAGTACTTC. Translating it yields CSVELTGLTYEQYF.

In its sample, this clone was seen once. The chain couples TRBV3-1 (or the pseudogene TRBV3-2) to TRBJ1-2, with 8 bases fitting TRBD1. V was clipped by 8 bases and J by 4 bases; unmatched bases: 9. The CDR3 covers 14 residues. Germline lookup yields CDR1 LGHDT and CDR2 YNNKEL (reference sequence). CDR3 loop: CASEAGTGSYGYTF. DNA for the CDR3: TGTGCCAGCGAGGCCGGGACAGGAAGCTATGGCTACACCTTC.

The rearrangement uses TRBV5-1 and TRBJ2-5, with 11 bases that match TRBD2. Germline CDR1 SGHRS, CDR2 YFSETQ. The CDR3 totals 16 residues. The junction had 5 bases not matched to a gene; V was cut back by 4 bases and J by 0 bases. The DNA for the CDR3 is TGCGCCAGCAGCGCGACGGGACTAGCGGACCAAGAGACCCAGTACTTC. It translates to CASSATGLADQETQYF.

The CDR3 DNA reads as TGTGCCAGTAGTGCCAAAGCAGGGGGGCTGACTGAAGCTTTCTTT. This sequence encodes CASSAKAGGLTEAFF. This rearrangement joins TRBV19 to TRBJ1-1, with 7 nucleotides matching TRBD1. Germline CDR1 reads LNHDA; CDR2 reads SQIVND (reference sequence). J was trimmed by 5 bases and V by 5 bases; bases with no gene match: 11. CDR3 length: 15 amino acids.

The rearrangement joins TRBV7-2 to TRBJ1-1; no clear D gene. Trimming pared 1 base from V and 4 bases from J, leaving 7 bases between. Germline CDR1 is SGHTA and CDR2 is FQGNSA. The CDR3 is 13 residues long. CDR3 loop: CASSLVRGTEAFF. The CDR3 DNA reads TGTGCCAGCAGCTTAGTACGGGGCACTGAAGCTTTCTTT.

This rearrangement joins TRBV7-2 to TRBJ2-5; D is unresolved. The CDR3 contains 14 residues. V shed 5 bases and J shed 2 bases, with 12 bases lying between them. The germline gives CDR1 SGHTA, CDR2 FQGNSA. Here the CDR3 DNA reads TGTGCCAGCAGCCCGGGCCTGGCACAAGAGACCCAGTACTTC. Protein product: CASSPGLAQETQYF.

This clone was counted only a few times. This chain connects TRBV7-2 to TRBJ2-7, with 8 bases identical to TRBD1. Germline CDR1 is SGHTA and CDR2 is FQGNSA. This CDR3 has 16 residues. V lost 5 bases to trimming and J lost 3 bases; unmatched junction nucleotides: 12. The CDR3 loop is CASSAPWTGLVYEQYF. The DNA for the CDR3 is TGTGCCAGCAGCGCCCCCTGGACAGGGCTGGTCTACGAGCAGTACTTC.

This clone was found once. The CDR3, as DNA: TGTGCCAGCAGGCCGACAGGGGCGCTTGAAAAACTGTTTTTT. Residues: CASRPTGALEKLFF. J is TRBJ1-4 and V is TRBV27; 8 bases align to TRBD1. This CDR3 comprises 14 residues. CDR1 and CDR2 from the germline V gene are MNHEY and SMNVEV (reference sequence). With 6 bases clipped from V and 7 bases from J, the junction kept 7 bases outside the gene matches.

The chain couples TRBV19 to TRBJ1-1, with D maybe TRBD1 (6 bases). From germline, CDR1 is LNHDA and CDR2 SQIVND (reference sequence). This CDR3 region has 14 residues. V dropped 7 bases and J dropped 2 bases, with 14 bases sitting between them. The CDR3 reads CASKPGTLNTEAFF. The CDR3 DNA is TGTGCCAGTAAGCCCGGGACACTTAACACTGAAGCTTTCTTT.

The sample holds one count of this clone. J is TRBJ2-7 and V is TRBV28; TRBD1 agrees at 10 bases. The CDR3 extends over 17 amino acids. V shed 6 bases and J 2 bases; nucleotides not matched to a gene: 13. Per germline, CDR1 MDHEN and CDR2 SYDVKM. In nucleotides, the CDR3 is TGTGCCAGCAGCCCCGGGACAGGGGAGTTTCTCACCTACGAGCAGTACTTC. Its protein product is CASSPGTGEFLTYEQYF.

The chain has TRBV19 and TRBJ1-2, with D perhaps TRBD1 (5 bases). The CDR3 is 12 residues long. From germline, CDR1 is LNHDA and CDR2 SQIVND (reference sequence). V lost 7 bases to trimming and J lost 1 base, with 7 bases between them. The CDR3 is CASIGGNYGYTF. CDR3 sequence (DNA): TGTGCCAGTATCGGGGGTAACTATGGCTACACCTTC.

The CDR3 is CASSLGTAYNEQFF. CDR3 DNA sequence: TGTGCCAGCAGCTTAGGGACAGCCTACAATGAGCAGTTCTTC. The V and J genes are TRBV7-2 and TRBJ2-1, with a tentative D call TRBD1 (6 bases). CDR1 SGHTA and CDR2 FQGNSA come from the germline V gene. V lost 1 base and J 2 bases, leaving 6 bases between the germline ends. The CDR3 extends over 14 amino acids.

J is TRBJ1-6 and V is TRBV4-1; no clear D gene. The CDR3 extends over 16 amino acids. Germline CDR1 and CDR2: MGHRA and YSYEKL. V was pared by 0 bases and J by 4 bases, with 10 bases between. This CDR3 reads CASSQDPQAYNSPLHF. DNA for the CDR3: TGCGCCAGCAGCCAAGATCCCCAGGCTTATAATTCACCCCTCCACTTT.

This clone turned up a few times. Written as DNA, the CDR3 is TGTGCCAGCAGCCAAGATCTGGCCAGCGAGCAGTACTTC. Protein sequence: CASSQDLASEQYF. The chain couples TRBV14 to TRBJ2-7, with D unclear. V was clipped by 0 bases and J by 6 bases, with 9 bases between them. Germline V gene lookup returns CDR1 SGHDN and CDR2 FVKESK. The CDR3 is made up of 13 amino acids.

The chain uses TRBV7-9 and TRBJ2-1; no firm D call. CDR3 length equals 13 residues. The V end lost 1 base, the J end lost 8 bases, and 9 bases lay between the germline ends. Germline CDR1 and CDR2: SEHNR and FQNEAQ (reference sequence). The CDR3: CASSLVISDEQFF. CDR3 nucleotides: TGTGCCAGCAGCTTAGTGATAAGCGATGAGCAGTTCTTC.

The chain couples TRBV4-1 to TRBJ2-4, with TRBD2 identical over 11 bases. This CDR3 spans 16 amino acids. Germline V gene lookup returns CDR1 MGHRA and CDR2 YSYEKL. V shed 4 bases, J shed 1 base, and the junction held 3 bases outside the gene matches. The CDR3 protein is CASSPRTSGAKNIQYF. The CDR3 DNA is TGCGCCAGCAGCCCTCGGACTAGCGGGGCCAAAAACATTCAGTACTTC.

The CDR3 is CASSTSGDYNEQFF. The CDR3, as DNA: TGTGCCAGTAGTACTAGCGGAGATTACAATGAGCAGTTCTTC. J is TRBJ2-1 and V is TRBV19; 7 bases line up with TRBD2. Trimming took 4 bases from V and 4 from J; bases not matched to a gene: 4. Per germline, CDR1 LNHDA and CDR2 SQIVND (reference sequence). The CDR3 loop spans 14 amino acids. The entire variable domain, with the rest obtained from reference TRBV19 and TRBJ2-1, is as follows: DGGITQSPKYLFRKEGQNVTLSCEQNLNHDAMYWYRQDPGQGLRLIYYSQIVNDFQKGDIAEGYSVSREKKESFPLTVTSAQKNPTAFYLCASSTSGDYNEQFFGPGTRLTVL.